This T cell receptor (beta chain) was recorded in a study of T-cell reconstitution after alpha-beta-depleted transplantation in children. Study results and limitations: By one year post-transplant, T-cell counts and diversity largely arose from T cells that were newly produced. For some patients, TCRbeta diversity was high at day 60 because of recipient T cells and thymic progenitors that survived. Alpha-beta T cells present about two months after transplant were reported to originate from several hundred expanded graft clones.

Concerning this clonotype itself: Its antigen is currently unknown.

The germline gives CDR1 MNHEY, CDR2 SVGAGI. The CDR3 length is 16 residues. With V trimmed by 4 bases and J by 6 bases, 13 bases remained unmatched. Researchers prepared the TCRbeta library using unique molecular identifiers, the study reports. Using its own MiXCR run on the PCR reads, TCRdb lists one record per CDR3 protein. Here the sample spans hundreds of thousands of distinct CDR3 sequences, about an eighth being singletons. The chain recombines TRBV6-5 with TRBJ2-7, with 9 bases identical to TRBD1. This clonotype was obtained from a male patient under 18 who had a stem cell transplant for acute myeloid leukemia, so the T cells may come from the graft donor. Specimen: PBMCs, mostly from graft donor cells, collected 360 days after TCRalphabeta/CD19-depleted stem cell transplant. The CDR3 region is CASSSTHRGRNSEQYF. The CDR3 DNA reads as TGTGCCAGCAGTTCGACTCACAGGGGGCGAAACTCCGAGCAGTACTTC.